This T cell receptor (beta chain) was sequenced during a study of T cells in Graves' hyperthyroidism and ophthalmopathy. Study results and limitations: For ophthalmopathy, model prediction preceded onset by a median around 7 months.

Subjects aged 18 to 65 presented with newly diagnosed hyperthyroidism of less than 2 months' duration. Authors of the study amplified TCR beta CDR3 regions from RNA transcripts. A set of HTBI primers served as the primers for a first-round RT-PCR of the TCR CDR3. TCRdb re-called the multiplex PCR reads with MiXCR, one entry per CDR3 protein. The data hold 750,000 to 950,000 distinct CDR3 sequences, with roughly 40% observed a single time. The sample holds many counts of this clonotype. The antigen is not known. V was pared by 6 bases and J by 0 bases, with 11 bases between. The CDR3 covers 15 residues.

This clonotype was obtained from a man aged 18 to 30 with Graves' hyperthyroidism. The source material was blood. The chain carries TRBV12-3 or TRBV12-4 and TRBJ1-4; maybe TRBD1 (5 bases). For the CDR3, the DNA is TGTGCCAGCAGCCCTGGGGGTGCAACTAATGAAAAACTGTTTTTT. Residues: CASSPGGATNEKLFF.